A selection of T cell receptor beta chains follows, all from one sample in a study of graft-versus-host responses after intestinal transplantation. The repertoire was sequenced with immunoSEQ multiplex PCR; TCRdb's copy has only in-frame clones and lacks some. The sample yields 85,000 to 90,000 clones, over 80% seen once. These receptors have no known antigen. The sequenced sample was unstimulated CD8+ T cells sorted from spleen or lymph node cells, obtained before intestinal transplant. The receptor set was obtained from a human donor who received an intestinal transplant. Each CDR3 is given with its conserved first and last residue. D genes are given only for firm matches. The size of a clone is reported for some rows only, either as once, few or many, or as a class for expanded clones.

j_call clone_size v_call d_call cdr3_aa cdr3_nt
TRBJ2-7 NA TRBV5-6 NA CASSWTDYEQYF TGTGCCAGCAGCTGGACAGACTACGAGCAGTACTTC
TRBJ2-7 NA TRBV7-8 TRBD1 CASSPGQGAREQYF TGTGCCAGCAGCCCCGGACAGGGGGCGAGGGAGCAGTACTTC
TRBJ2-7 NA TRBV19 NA CASREFGSYEQYF TGTGCCAGCAGGGAATTTGGATCCTACGAGCAGTACTTC
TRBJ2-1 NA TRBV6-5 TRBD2 CASSYSLAGPNEQFF TGTGCCAGCAGTTACTCCCTAGCGGGCCCCAATGAGCAGTTCTTC
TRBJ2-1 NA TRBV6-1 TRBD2 CASSELGLAGAYNEQFF TGTGCCAGCAGTGAATTGGGACTAGCGGGAGCCTACAATGAGCAGTTCTTC
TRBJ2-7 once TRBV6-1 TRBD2 CASRNPVSGIYEQYF TGTGCCAGCAGAAACCCCGTTAGCGGGATATACGAGCAGTACTTC
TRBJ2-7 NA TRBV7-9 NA CASSLVSQVPFSYEQYF TGTGCCAGCAGCTTAGTATCCCAGGTGCCCTTCTCCTACGAGCAGTACTTC
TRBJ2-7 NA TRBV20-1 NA CSAREQYF TGCAGTGCTAGAGAGCAGTACTTC
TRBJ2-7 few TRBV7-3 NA CASSLGGGDEQYF TGTGCCAGCAGCTTAGGTGGAGGAGACGAGCAGTACTTC
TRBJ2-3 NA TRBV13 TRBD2 CASSPPGLGIPDTQYF TGTGCCAGCAGCCCCCCGGGACTAGGGATTCCAGATACGCAGTATTTT
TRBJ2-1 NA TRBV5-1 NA CASSPSSHGHGLNEQFF TGCGCCAGCAGCCCTTCCTCCCATGGACACGGACTCAATGAGCAGTTCTTC
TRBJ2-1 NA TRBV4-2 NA CASSQDGGLPGPGYNEQFF TGTGCCAGCAGCCAAGATGGGGGGCTCCCTGGGCCCGGCTACAATGAGCAGTTCTTC
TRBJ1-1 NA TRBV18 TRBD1 CASSRSKTGTDLSRAFF TGTGCCAGCTCACGATCAAAAACCGGGACAGACCTTTCGCGAGCTTTCTTT
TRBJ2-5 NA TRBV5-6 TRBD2 CASSYLGTSGQETQYF TGTGCCAGCAGCTACCTGGGGACTAGCGGGCAAGAGACCCAGTACTTC
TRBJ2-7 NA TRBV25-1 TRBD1 CASRGTVGEQYF TGTGCCAGCAGAGGGACAGTCGGCGAGCAGTACTTC
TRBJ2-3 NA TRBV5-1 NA CASSYMTDTQYF TGCGCCAGCAGCTACATGACAGATACGCAGTATTTT
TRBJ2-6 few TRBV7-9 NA CASSLGGRTGANVLTF TGTGCCAGCAGCTTAGGGGGCAGAACTGGGGCCAACGTCCTGACTTTC
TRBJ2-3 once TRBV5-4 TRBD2 CASSLLAPRGADTQYF TGTGCCAGCAGCTTGCTAGCTCCCCGGGGGGCAGATACGCAGTATTTT
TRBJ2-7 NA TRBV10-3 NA CAISDRLASYEQYF TGTGCCATCAGTGACCGGCTAGCCTCCTACGAGCAGTACTTC
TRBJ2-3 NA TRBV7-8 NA CASSLAPSAPELTDTQYF TGTGCCAGCAGCTTAGCACCGTCCGCCCCCGAACTCACAGATACGCAGTATTTT
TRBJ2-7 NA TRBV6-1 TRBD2 CASRREPTGSYEQYF TGTGCCAGCAGGCGGGAGCCAACCGGGTCTTACGAGCAGTACTTC
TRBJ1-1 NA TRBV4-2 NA CASSPENTEAFF TGTGCCAGCAGCCCTGAGAACACTGAAGCTTTCTTT
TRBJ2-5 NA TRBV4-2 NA CASSQDVAVGEAQYF TGTGCCAGCAGCCAAGATGTGGCAGTCGGCGAGGCCCAGTACTTC
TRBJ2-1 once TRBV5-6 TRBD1 CASSPGQLEQFF TGTGCCAGCAGCCCGGGACAGCTTGAGCAGTTCTTC
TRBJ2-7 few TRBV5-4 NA CASGPGPRVSEQYF TGTGCCAGCGGCCCGGGGCCAAGGGTCTCCGAGCAGTACTTC
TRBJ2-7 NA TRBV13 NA CASSFGDYEQYF TGTGCCAGCAGCTTTGGGGACTACGAGCAGTACTTC
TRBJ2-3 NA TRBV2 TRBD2 CATRGGVTDTQYF TGTGCCACCCGGGGGGGAGTCACAGATACGCAGTATTTT
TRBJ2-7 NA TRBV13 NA CASSSQEGRLYEQYF TGTGCCAGCAGCTCTCAGGAGGGACGGCTCTACGAGCAGTACTTC
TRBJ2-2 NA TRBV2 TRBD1 CASTLGGQGAPGELFF TGTGCCAGCACCTTAGGGGGACAGGGGGCCCCCGGGGAGCTGTTTTTT
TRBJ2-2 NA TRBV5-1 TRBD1 CASSLAQGAPTGELSF TGCGCCAGCAGCTTGGCGCAGGGGGCACCAACCGGGGAGCTGTCTTTT
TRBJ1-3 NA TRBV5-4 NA CASSLATVSGNTIYF TGTGCCAGCAGCTTGGCGACAGTCTCTGGAAACACCATATATTTT
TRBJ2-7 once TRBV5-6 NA CASSLSRPEQYF TGTGCCAGCAGCTTGTCTAGGCCCGAGCAGTACTTC
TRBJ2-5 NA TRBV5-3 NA CARSLGYVEHPQETQYF TGTGCCAGAAGCTTGGGTTACGTGGAACACCCGCAAGAGACCCAGTACTTC
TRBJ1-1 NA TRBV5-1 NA CASSFQGTEAFF TGCGCCAGCAGCTTTCAGGGGACTGAAGCTTTCTTT
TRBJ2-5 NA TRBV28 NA CASGQQETQYF TGTGCCAGCGGACAACAAGAGACCCAGTACTTC
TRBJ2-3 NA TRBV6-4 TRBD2 CAGSDSSGGATDTQYF TGTGCCGGCAGTGACTCTAGCGGGGGGGCCACAGATACGCAGTATTTT
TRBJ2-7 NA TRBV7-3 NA CASSLMGWTTSYEQYF TGTGCCAGCAGCTTAATGGGGTGGACTACCTCCTACGAGCAGTACTTC
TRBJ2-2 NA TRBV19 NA CASSIDESGELFF TGTGCCAGTAGTATAGATGAGTCCGGGGAGCTGTTTTTT
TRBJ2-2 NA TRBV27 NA CASSLSPPAELFF TGTGCCAGCAGTTTATCGCCCCCAGCGGAGCTGTTTTTT
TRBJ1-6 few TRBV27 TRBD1 CASSPDRGNSPLHF TGTGCCAGCAGTCCTGACAGGGGCAATTCACCCCTCCACTTT
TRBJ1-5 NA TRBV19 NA CASSIGAQPTDQPQHF TGTGCCAGTAGTATAGGGGCACAGCCGACAGATCAGCCCCAGCATTTT
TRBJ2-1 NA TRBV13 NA CASSAGGDEQFF TGTGCCAGCAGCGCAGGGGGGGATGAGCAGTTCTTC